This is a list of T cell receptor beta chains from one sample in a study of OX40 agonist ivuxolimab in advanced cancers. Data came from immunoSEQ multiplex PCR; TCRdb stores just in-frame clones and leaves some out. The sample records about 82,000 clones, approximately 89% being singletons. The sample was CD4+ or CD8+ T cells sorted from blood, taken in a trial of the OX40 agonist ivuxolimab. These receptors came from an adult with an advanced solid tumor such as melanoma, head and neck, liver or kidney cancer. The CDR3 runs from the conserved cysteine through the conserved F or W. A D gene is named only where the DNA matches it firmly. Size tells how often a clone was seen (once, few, many) or the class of an expanded clone, and some rows leave it out.

CSVTVPLSGNTIYF	TGCAGCGTGACAGTCCCTCTCTCTGGAAACACCATATATTTT	TRBJ1-3	TRBV29-1	-	-
CASSFDRGAGEQYF	TGTGCCAGCAGCTTTGACAGGGGGGCCGGCGAGCAGTACTTC	TRBJ2-7	TRBV5-6	TRBD1	-
CASSLAHGGLSTDTQYF	TGTGCCAGCAGCTTAGCCCACGGGGGGCTTAGCACAGATACGCAGTATTTT	TRBJ2-3	TRBV7-8	-	-
CASSVESDQPQHF	TGTGCCAGCAGCGTAGAAAGCGATCAGCCCCAGCATTTT	TRBJ1-5	TRBV9	-	-
CASSAQGYSNQPQHF	TGTGCCAGCAGTGCGCAGGGATACTCCAATCAGCCCCAGCATTTT	TRBJ1-5	TRBV28	-	-
CASSSLAGASYEQYF	TGTGCCAGCAGTTCACTAGCGGGGGCCTCCTACGAGCAGTACTTC	TRBJ2-7	TRBV27	TRBD2	once
CASSVVRPNQPQHF	TGTGCCAGCAGCGTAGTTCGTCCAAATCAGCCCCAGCATTTT	TRBJ1-5	TRBV9	-	-
CASTGLAGNIQYF	TGTGCCAGCACAGGACTAGCGGGTAACATTCAGTACTTC	TRBJ2-4	TRBV7-2	TRBD2	-
CATTQNTLGNEQFF	TGTGCCACCACCCAGAATACACTAGGCAATGAGCAGTTCTTC	TRBJ2-1	TRBV15	-	-
CASSQGRNQPQHF	TGTGCCAGCAGTCAAGGGAGGAATCAGCCCCAGCATTTT	TRBJ1-5	TRBV6-5	-	-
CASSIGMNTEAFF	TGTGCCAGTAGTATCGGGATGAACACTGAAGCTTTCTTT	TRBJ1-1	TRBV19	-	-
CASSLDGRGGTQYF	TGTGCCAGCAGTTTGGATGGCAGGGGAGGGACCCAGTACTTC	TRBJ2-5	TRBV28	-	-
CASSQDRGVSTDTQYF	TGCGCCAGCAGCCAAGATAGGGGGGTTAGCACAGATACGCAGTATTTT	TRBJ2-3	TRBV4-1	-	-
CASSEGTSPQTYEQYF	TGCGCCAGCAGTGAAGGGACATCTCCGCAGACCTACGAGCAGTACTTC	TRBJ2-7	TRBV10-1	-	-
CASSIFGTGGYEQYF	TGTGCCAGTAGTATCTTCGGGACCGGCGGCTACGAGCAGTACTTC	TRBJ2-7	TRBV19	-	-
CASSTRRVSYNEQFF	TGTGCCAGCAGCACCCGCCGGGTCTCCTACAATGAGCAGTTCTTC	TRBJ2-1	TRBV7-8	-	-
CASTRRRIDYEQYF	TGTGCCAGCACCAGGCGGCGGATCGATTACGAGCAGTACTTC	TRBJ2-7	TRBV5-5	-	-
CASSQDTQGMGYTF	TGCGCCAGCAGCCAAGATACACAGGGGATGGGCTACACCTTC	TRBJ1-2	TRBV4-1	TRBD1	-
CASTYAGQGVDEQYF	TGTGCCAGCACTTATGCGGGACAGGGGGTGGACGAGCAGTACTTC	TRBJ2-7	TRBV6-1	TRBD1	-
CASITSLGTEAFF	TGTGCCAGCATAACCTCACTCGGGACTGAAGCTTTCTTT	TRBJ1-1	TRBV6-5	-	-
CASSRGLTDTQYF	TGTGCCAGCAGCAGGGGGCTCACAGATACGCAGTATTTT	TRBJ2-3	TRBV25-1	TRBD1	-
CASSSIYDGNTDTQYF	TGTGCCAGCAGTTCCATTTATGACGGGAACACAGATACGCAGTATTTT	TRBJ2-3	TRBV28	-	-
CASSRRDGPYEQYF	TGTGCCAGCAGCCGCCGGGACGGACCCTACGAGCAGTACTTC	TRBJ2-7	TRBV11-2	-	-
CASSEFQDWESYGYTF	TGTGCCAGCAGTGAGTTCCAGGACTGGGAGAGCTATGGCTACACCTTC	TRBJ1-2	TRBV2	-	-
CASSQDGWESGTIYEQYF	TGCGCCAGCAGCCAAGATGGATGGGAGTCAGGTACAATCTACGAGCAGTACTTC	TRBJ2-7	TRBV4-1	-	-
CASRDSRANTEAFF	TGTGCCAGCAGAGATAGCAGGGCGAACACTGAAGCTTTCTTT	TRBJ1-1	TRBV6-4	-	-
CASSLGDTNNEQFF	TGTGCCAGCAGCTTGGGGGATACAAACAATGAGCAGTTCTTC	TRBJ2-1	TRBV5-5	-	-
CASSQVGANYGYTF	TGCGCCAGCAGCCAAGTTGGAGCTAACTATGGCTACACCTTC	TRBJ1-2	TRBV4-3	-	-
CASSIRTDTEAFF	TGTGCCAGTAGTATCCGGACGGACACTGAAGCTTTCTTT	TRBJ1-1	TRBV19	-	few